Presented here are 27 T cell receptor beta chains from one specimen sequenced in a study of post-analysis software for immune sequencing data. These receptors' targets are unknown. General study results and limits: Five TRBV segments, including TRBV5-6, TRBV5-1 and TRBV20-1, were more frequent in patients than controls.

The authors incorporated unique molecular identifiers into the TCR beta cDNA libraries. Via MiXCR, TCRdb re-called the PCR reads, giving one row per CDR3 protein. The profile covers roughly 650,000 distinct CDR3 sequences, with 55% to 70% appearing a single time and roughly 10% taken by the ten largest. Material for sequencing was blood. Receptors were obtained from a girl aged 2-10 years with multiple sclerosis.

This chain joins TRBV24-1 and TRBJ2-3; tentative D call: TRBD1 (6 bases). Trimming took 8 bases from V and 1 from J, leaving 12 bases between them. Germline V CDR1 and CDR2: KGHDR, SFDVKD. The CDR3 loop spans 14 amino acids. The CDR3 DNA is TGTGCCACCACTACAGGGAGTGGCACAGATACGCAGTATTTT. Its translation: CATTTGSGTDTQYF.

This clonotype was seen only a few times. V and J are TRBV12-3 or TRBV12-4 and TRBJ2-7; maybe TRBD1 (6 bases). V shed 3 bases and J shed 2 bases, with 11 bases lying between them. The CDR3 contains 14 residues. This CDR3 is CASSFGGLTYEQYF. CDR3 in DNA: TGTGCCAGCAGTTTTGGGGGCCTCACCTACGAGCAGTACTTC.

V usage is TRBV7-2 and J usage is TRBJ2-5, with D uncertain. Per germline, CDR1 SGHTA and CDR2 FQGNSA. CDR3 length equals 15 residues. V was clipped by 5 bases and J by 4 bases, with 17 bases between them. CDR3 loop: CASSPRPLASETQYF. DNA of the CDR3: TGTGCCAGCAGCCCACGCCCCCTGGCGTCAGAGACCCAGTACTTC.

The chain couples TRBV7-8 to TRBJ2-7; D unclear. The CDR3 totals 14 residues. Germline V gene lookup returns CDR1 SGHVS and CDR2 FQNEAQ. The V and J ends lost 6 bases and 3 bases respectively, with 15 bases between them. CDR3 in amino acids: CASSPPDSNYEQYF. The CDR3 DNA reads TGTGCCAGCAGTCCGCCAGATTCTAACTACGAGCAGTACTTC.

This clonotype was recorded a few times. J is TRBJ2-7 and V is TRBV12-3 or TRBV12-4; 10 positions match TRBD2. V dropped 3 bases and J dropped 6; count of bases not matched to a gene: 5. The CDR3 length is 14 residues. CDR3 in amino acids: CASSFLAGVPEQYF. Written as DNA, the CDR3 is TGTGCCAGCAGTTTTCTAGCGGGAGTCCCCGAGCAGTACTTC.

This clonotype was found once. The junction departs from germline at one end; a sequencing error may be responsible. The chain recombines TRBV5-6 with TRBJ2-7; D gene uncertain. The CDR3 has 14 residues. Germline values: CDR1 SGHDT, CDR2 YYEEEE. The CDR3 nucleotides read TGTGCCAGCAGCTTGCGGCCTACCTCCTACGTGCAGTACTTC. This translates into CASSLRPTSYVQYF.

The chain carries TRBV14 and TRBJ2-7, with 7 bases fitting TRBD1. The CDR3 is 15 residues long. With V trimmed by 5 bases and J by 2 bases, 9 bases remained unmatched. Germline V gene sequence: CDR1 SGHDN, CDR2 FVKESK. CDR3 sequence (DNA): TGTGCCAGCAGCGACCAACCCGGACAGGCCTACGAGCAGTACTTC. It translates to CASSDQPGQAYEQYF.

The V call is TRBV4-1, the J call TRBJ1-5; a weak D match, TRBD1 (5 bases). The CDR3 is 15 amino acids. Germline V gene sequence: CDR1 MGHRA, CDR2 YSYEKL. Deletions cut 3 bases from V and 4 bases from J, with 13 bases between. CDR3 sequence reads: CASSQAGTVNQPQHF. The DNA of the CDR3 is TGCGCCAGCAGCCAGGCCGGGACGGTTAATCAGCCCCAGCATTTT.

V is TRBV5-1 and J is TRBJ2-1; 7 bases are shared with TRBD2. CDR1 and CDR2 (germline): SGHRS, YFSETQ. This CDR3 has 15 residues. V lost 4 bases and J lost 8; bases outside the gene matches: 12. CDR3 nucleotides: TGCGCCAGCAGCCCAGACCTCGGGGGGTCCGATGAGCAGTTCTTC. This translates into CASSPDLGGSDEQFF.

The CDR3 region is CASSYTPGTGLNTEAFF. The CDR3 bases are TGTGCCAGCAGTTACACCCCTGGGACAGGGCTGAACACTGAAGCTTTCTTT. The V gene is TRBV6-2 or TRBV6-3, the J gene TRBJ1-1; TRBD1 aligns across 9 bases. The trim removed 2 bases at V and 0 bases at J, leaving 7 bases unmatched. The CDR3 totals 17 residues. In germline, CDR1 is MNHEY, CDR2 SVGEGT.

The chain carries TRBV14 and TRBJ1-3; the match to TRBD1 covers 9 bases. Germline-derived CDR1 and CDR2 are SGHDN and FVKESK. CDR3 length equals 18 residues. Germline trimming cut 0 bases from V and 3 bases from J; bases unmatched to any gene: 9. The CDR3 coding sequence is TGTGCCAGCAGCCAAGAAACCGGGACAGGGTTTTATGGAAACACCATATATTTT. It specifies CASSQETGTGFYGNTIYF. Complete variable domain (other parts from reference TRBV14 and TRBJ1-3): EAGVTQFPSHSVIEKGQTVTLRCDPISGHDNLYWYRRVMGKEIKFLLHFVKESKQDESGMPNNRFLAERTGGTYSTLKVQPAELEDSGVYFCASSQETGTGFYGNTIYFGEGSWLTVV.

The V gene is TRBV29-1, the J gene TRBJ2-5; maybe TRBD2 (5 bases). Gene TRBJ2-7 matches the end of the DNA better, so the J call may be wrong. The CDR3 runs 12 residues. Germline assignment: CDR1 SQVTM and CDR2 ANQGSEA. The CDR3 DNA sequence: TGCAGCGTGTGGGCAGAGGGAGCCGAGCAGTACTTC. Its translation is CSVWAEGAEQYF.

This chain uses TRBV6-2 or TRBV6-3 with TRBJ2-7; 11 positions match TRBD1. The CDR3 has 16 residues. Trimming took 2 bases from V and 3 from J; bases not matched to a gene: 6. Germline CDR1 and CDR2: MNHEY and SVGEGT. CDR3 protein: CASSYPPGQGDYEQYF. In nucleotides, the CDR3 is TGTGCCAGCAGTTACCCTCCGGGACAGGGGGACTACGAGCAGTACTTC.

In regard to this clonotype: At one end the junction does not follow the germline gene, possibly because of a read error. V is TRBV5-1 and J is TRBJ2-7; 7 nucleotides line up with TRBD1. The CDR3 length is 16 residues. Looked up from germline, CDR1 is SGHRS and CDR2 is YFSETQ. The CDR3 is CSSSSRDSLPSDEQYF. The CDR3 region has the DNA TGCTCCAGCAGCTCACGGGACAGCCTTCCCTCGGACGAGCAGTACTTC.

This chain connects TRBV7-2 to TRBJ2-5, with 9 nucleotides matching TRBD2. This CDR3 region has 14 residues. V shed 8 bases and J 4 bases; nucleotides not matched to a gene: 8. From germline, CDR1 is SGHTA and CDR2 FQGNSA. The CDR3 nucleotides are TGTGCCAGCGGAAAAAGCGGGGGGAGAGAGACCCAGTACTTC. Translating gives CASGKSGGRETQYF.

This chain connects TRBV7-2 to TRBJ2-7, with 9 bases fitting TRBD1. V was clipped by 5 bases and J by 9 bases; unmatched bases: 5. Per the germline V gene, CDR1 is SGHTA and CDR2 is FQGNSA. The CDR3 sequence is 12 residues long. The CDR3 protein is CASSHRTGVQYF. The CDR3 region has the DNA TGTGCCAGCAGCCATCGGACAGGGGTGCAGTACTTC.

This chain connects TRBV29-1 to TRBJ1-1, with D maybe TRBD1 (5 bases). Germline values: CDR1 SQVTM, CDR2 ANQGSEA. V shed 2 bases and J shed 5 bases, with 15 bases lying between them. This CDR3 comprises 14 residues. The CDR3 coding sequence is TGCAGCGTTGAATCGGGGACCGCGAGGACTGAAGCTTTCTTT. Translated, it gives CSVESGTARTEAFF. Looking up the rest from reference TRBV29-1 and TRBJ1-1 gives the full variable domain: SAVISQKPSRDICQRGTSLTIQCQVDSQVTMMFWYRQQPGQSLTLIATANQGSEATYESGFVIDKFPISRPNLTFSTLTVSNMSPEDSSIYLCSVESGTARTEAFFGQGTRLTVV.

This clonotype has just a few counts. CDR3 in amino acids: CASRDTDTDTQYF. As DNA, the CDR3 is TGTGCCAGCAGGGACACCGACACAGATACGCAGTATTTT. The chain links TRBV2 to TRBJ2-3; D is possibly TRBD1 (5 bases). V lost 6 bases and J lost 2, with 9 bases in between. Germline V gene data show CDR1 as SNHLY and CDR2 as FYNNEI. This CDR3 has 13 amino acids.

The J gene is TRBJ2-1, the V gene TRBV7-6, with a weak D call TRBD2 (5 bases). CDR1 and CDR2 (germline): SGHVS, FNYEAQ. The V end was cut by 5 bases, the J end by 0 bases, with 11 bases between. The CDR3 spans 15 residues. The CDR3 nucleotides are TGTGCCAGCAGCCCTCCGGGAAGCTCCTACAATGAGCAGTTCTTC. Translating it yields CASSPPGSSYNEQFF.

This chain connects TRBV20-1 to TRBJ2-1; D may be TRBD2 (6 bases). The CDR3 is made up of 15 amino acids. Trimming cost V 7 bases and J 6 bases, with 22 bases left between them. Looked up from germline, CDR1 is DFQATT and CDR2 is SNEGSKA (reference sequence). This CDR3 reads CSVGSAGLRPNEQFF. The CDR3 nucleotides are TGCAGTGTAGGGTCGGCGGGACTGCGACCCAATGAGCAGTTCTTC.

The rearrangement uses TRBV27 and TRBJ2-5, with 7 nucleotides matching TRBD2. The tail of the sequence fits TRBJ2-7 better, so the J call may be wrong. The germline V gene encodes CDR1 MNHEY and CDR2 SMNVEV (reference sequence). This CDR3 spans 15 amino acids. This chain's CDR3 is CASSFSGGSYDEQYF. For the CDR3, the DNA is TGTGCCAGCAGTTTCTCGGGGGGTTCTTATGACGAGCAGTACTTC.

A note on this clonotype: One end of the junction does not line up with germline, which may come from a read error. CDR3 amino acids: CSVAGGGEAQYF. DNA of the CDR3: TGCAGCGTCGCCGGGGGTGGAGAGGCCCAGTACTTC. The rearrangement links TRBV29-1 to TRBJ2-5; possibly TRBD2 for D (6 bases). The CDR3 totals 12 residues. From germline, CDR1 is SQVTM and CDR2 ANQGSEA.

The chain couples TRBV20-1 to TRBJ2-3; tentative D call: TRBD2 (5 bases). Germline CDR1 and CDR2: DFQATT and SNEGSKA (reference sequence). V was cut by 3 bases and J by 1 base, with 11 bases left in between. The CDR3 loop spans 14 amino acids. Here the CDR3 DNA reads TGCAGTGCTAGCGGGATGAAGGGCACAGATACGCAGTATTTT. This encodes CSASGMKGTDTQYF.

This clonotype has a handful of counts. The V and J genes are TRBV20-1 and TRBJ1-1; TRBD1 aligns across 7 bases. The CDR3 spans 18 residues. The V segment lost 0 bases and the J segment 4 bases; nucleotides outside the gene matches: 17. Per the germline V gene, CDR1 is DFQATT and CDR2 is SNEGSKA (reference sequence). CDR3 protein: CSARDSLLQGIGRTEAFF. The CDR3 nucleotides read TGCAGTGCTAGAGATTCCCTCTTACAGGGGATAGGACGCACTGAAGCTTTCTTT.

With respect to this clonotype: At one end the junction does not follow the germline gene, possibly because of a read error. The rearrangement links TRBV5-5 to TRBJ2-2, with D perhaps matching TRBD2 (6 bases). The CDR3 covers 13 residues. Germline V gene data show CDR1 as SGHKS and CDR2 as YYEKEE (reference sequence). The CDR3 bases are TGTGCCAGCAGCAAAGACAGAGGCGGGGAGCGGTTTTTT. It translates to CASSKDRGGERFF.

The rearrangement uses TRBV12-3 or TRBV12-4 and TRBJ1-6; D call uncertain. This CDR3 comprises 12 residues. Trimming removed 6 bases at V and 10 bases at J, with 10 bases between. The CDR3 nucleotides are TGTGCCAGCAGCTTAACACCATCACCCCTCCACTTT. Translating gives CASSLTPSPLHF.

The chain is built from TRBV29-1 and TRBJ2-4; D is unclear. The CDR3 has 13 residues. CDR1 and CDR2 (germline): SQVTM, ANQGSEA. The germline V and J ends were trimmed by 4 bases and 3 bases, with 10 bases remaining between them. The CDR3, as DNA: TGCAGCGTTGGTAGGGTAGACAAAAACATTCAGTACTTC. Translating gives CSVGRVDKNIQYF.